The 32 T cell receptor beta chains below all came from one sample that was sequenced in a study of shared clonotypes between healthy human individuals. The repertoire was sequenced with immunoSEQ multiplex PCR; TCRdb's copy has only in-frame clones and lacks some. The sample carries approximately 720,000 clones, 60% to 80% recorded once. Input material: memory CD4+ T cells sorted from blood. The subset was: CD45RA-negative fraction. The receptors were gathered from a woman younger than 45 in good health.

Only one count was recorded for this clone. The rearrangement links TRBV19 to TRBJ1-5, with TRBD1 identical over 10 bases. The J segment lost 1 base and the V segment lost 10 bases, leaving 13 bases of the junction unmatched. This CDR3 comprises 17 residues. Germline lookup yields CDR1 LNHDA and CDR2 SQIVND (reference sequence). This CDR3 reads CATKPGDRGRSNQPQHF. The CDR3 DNA sequence: TGTGCCACTAAGCCCGGCGACAGGGGGCGAAGCAATCAGCCCCAGCATTTT.

This clone was seen only once. The J gene is TRBJ1-5, the V gene TRBV27; no clear D gene. Deletions cut 2 bases from V and 2 bases from J, with 4 bases between. The V gene's germline CDR1 is MNHEY and CDR2 SMNVEV (reference sequence). The CDR3 is made up of 13 amino acids. In nucleotides, the CDR3 is TGTGCCAGCAGTTTAGTTGGCAATCAGCCCCAGCATTTT. Its protein is CASSLVGNQPQHF.

The table lists this clone with a count of one. DNA of the CDR3: TGTGCCAGCAGTCGGGACAGGGGGGAGACCTACAATGAGCAGTTCTTC. It specifies CASSRDRGETYNEQFF. The chain couples TRBV7-9 to TRBJ2-1; 11 nucleotides align to TRBD1. Per germline, CDR1 SEHNR and CDR2 FQNEAQ (reference sequence). With 6 bases clipped from V and 2 bases from J, the junction kept 6 bases outside the gene matches. CDR3 size: 16 residues.

The chain employs TRBV5-1 and TRBJ1-2, with unresolved D. Deletions cut 4 bases from V and 4 bases from J, with 17 bases between. CDR3 length equals 15 residues. Germline CDR1 and CDR2: SGHRS and YFSETQ. CDR3 DNA: TGCGCCAGCAGCCCGGTGGGGTCAAGAGGCTATGGCTACACCTTC. Translating gives CASSPVGSRGYGYTF.

As for this clone: Distinct nucleotide sequences in the sample also encode this CDR3. The genes are TRBV28 and TRBJ1-2; D unclear. This CDR3 is 12 amino acids long. Germline assignment: CDR1 MDHEN and CDR2 SYDVKM. Between the trimmed V and J ends, which lost 2 bases and 4 bases, there was a span of 5 bases. Written as DNA, the CDR3 is TGTGCCAGCAGTTTAAGTTCCTATGGCTACACCTTC. This gives the protein CASSLSSYGYTF.

This chain links TRBV6-5 with TRBJ2-7; the D is unclear. The CDR3 runs to 13 residues. The V end lost 4 bases, the J end lost 2 bases, and 9 bases lay between the germline ends. The germline gives CDR1 MNHEY, CDR2 SVGAGI. This chain's CDR3 is CASSSNSPYEQYF. The CDR3 bases are TGTGCCAGCAGTTCCAATTCCCCCTACGAGCAGTACTTC.

The chain carries TRBV6-6 and TRBJ2-7, with TRBD2 matching over 10 bases. There are 15 residues in the CDR3. The V segment lost 0 bases and the J segment 4 bases; nucleotides outside the gene matches: 3. The germline V gene has CDR1 MNHNY and CDR2 SVGAGI (reference sequence). For the CDR3, the DNA is TGTGCCAGCAGTTACTCGGGAGCGGGAGGGTACGAGCAGTACTTC. Protein sequence: CASSYSGAGGYEQYF.

The V and J genes are TRBV7-6 and TRBJ2-5; TRBD1 aligns across 8 bases. Unmatched junction bases numbered 10, after V lost 2 bases and J lost 5 bases. CDR3 length: 16 amino acids. The V gene's germline CDR1 is SGHVS and CDR2 FNYEAQ. CDR3 in DNA: TGTGCCAGCAGCTTAATGCAGGGGGCGCCGGGGGAGACCCAGTACTTC. It encodes CASSLMQGAPGETQYF.

The chain uses TRBV6-5 and TRBJ1-3; a weak D match, TRBD1 (5 bases). CDR1 MNHEY and CDR2 SVGAGI come from the germline V gene. The CDR3 has 13 residues. Trimming took off 7 bases at V and 1 base at J, with 8 bases between the two ends. In DNA, the CDR3 is TGTGCCAGCAAGAGGGGATCTGGAAACACCATATATTTT. Encoded protein: CASKRGSGNTIYF.

This sequence joins TRBV5-1 and TRBJ2-7; 8 bases fit TRBD1. The CDR3 totals 15 residues. The V gene end was trimmed by 3 bases and the J gene end by 3 bases; junction bases not matched to a gene: 8. Germline-derived CDR1 and CDR2 are SGHRS and YFSETQ. CDR3 sequence (DNA): TGCGCCAGCAGCTCGACGACAGGGGCTATCTACGAGCAGTACTTC. Translated: CASSSTTGAIYEQYF. The whole variable domain, filled in from reference TRBV5-1 and TRBJ2-7, reads KAGVTQTPRYLIKTRGQQVTLSCSPISGHRSVSWYQQTPGQGLQFLFEYFSETQRNKGNFPGRFSGRQFSNSRSEMNVSTLELGDSALYLCASSSTTGAIYEQYFGPGTRLTVT.

The chain combines TRBV18 with TRBJ1-2; D is undetermined. Looked up from germline, CDR1 is KGHSH and CDR2 is LQKENI. The CDR3 length is 11 residues. The ends were cut back, 5 bases at V and 5 bases at J, with 6 bases in the middle. CDR3 sequence reads: CASSIKYGYTF. The CDR3 DNA reads as TGTGCCAGCTCAATCAAGTATGGCTACACCTTC.

This rearrangement joins TRBV5-1 to TRBJ2-7; possibly TRBD2 for D (5 bases). Germline lookup yields CDR1 SGHRS and CDR2 YFSETQ. V was trimmed by 4 bases and J by 4 bases, leaving 21 bases between them. The CDR3 spans 16 residues. CDR3 amino acids: CASSTGTYGGGYEQYF. The CDR3 bases are TGCGCCAGCAGCACCGGAACTTACGGAGGAGGATACGAGCAGTACTTC.

This chain joins TRBV19 and TRBJ2-1, with D unresolved. This CDR3 comprises 15 residues. The V end lost 4 bases, the J end lost 6 bases, and 16 bases lay between the germline ends. Germline assignment: CDR1 LNHDA and CDR2 SQIVND (reference sequence). CDR3 sequence (DNA): TGTGCCAGTAGTACTCCCCCCGACGGATTCAATGAGCAGTTCTTC. This sequence encodes CASSTPPDGFNEQFF.

The chain is built from TRBV7-9 and TRBJ2-5; 14 nucleotides match TRBD2. The CDR3 sequence is 16 residues long. Per the germline V gene, CDR1 is SEHNR and CDR2 is FQNEAQ (reference sequence). V lost 2 bases to trimming and J lost 4 bases; unmatched junction nucleotides: 3. The CDR3, as DNA: TGTGCCAGCAGCTTAAACGGACTAGCGGGAGGAGAGACCCAGTACTTC. Translation gives CASSLNGLAGGETQYF. Based on the CDR3 plus reference TRBV7-9 and TRBJ2-5, the full variable domain is DTGVSQNPRHKITKRGQNVTFRCDPISEHNRLYWYRQTLGQGPEFLTYFQNEAQLEKSRLLSDRFSAERPKGSFSTLEIQRTEQGDSAMYLCASSLNGLAGGETQYFGPGTRLLVL.

This clone appeared many times. The CDR3 DNA sequence: TGTGCCAGCAGTGAATTAGTAGTCACTCGCGCGTACTTC. Translation gives CASSELVVTRAYF. This chain connects TRBV2 to TRBJ2-4; no definite D call. Trimming took off 2 bases at V and 15 bases at J, with 17 bases between the two ends. Germline loops: CDR1 SNHLY, CDR2 FYNNEI. CDR3 size: 13 residues.

This clone was seen only a few times. The chain is built from TRBV7-9 and TRBJ1-2; D remains unclear. V lost 5 bases and J lost 4, with 11 bases in between. This CDR3 comprises 13 residues. Germline-derived CDR1 and CDR2 are SEHNR and FQNEAQ (reference sequence). In DNA form, the CDR3 reads TGTGCCAGCAGCCACGCAGGCCTCTATGGCTACACCTTC. This encodes CASSHAGLYGYTF.

With respect to this clone: This sample also contains other DNA sequences that code for the same CDR3. The genes are TRBV5-1 and TRBJ2-1, with a tentative D call TRBD1 (6 bases). V dropped 3 bases and J dropped 4 bases, with 14 bases sitting between them. CDR1 and CDR2 from the germline V gene are SGHRS and YFSETQ. This CDR3 is 15 amino acids long. The CDR3 reads CASSSDSPGYNEQFF. CDR3 sequence (DNA): TGCGCCAGCAGCTCGGACAGTCCCGGGTACAATGAGCAGTTCTTC.

The V and J genes are TRBV6-5 and TRBJ1-1; a weak D match, TRBD1 (5 bases). The CDR3 sequence is 14 residues long. The germline V and J ends were trimmed by 4 bases and 4 bases, with 13 bases remaining between them. In germline, CDR1 is MNHEY, CDR2 SVGAGI. In DNA, the CDR3 is TGTGCCAGCAGTTTCTCCGGGGGACCCACTGAAGCTTTCTTT. Its translation: CASSFSGGPTEAFF.

The chain is built from TRBV30 and TRBJ2-3, with 8 bases aligning to TRBD2. The trim removed 5 bases at V and 4 bases at J, leaving 11 bases unmatched. CDR1 GTSNPN and CDR2 SVGIG come from the germline V gene (reference sequence). The CDR3 is 15 residues long. The CDR3 DNA reads as TGTGCCTGGGGATTGCATAGCGGGAATGCAGATACGCAGTATTTT. Its protein product is CAWGLHSGNADTQYF.

Note on this clone: Sequence at one end of the junction differs from germline and may be a read error. V is TRBV7-9 and J is TRBJ1-1; D gene unclear. The germline CDR1 and CDR2 sequences are SEHNR and FQNEAQ (reference sequence). CDR3 length equals 13 residues. The chain's CDR3 is CASSQAEFTEAFF. In nucleotides, the CDR3 is TGCGCCAGCAGCCAGGCAGAATTCACTGAAGCTTTCTTT. The variable domain in full, with the rest retrieved from reference TRBV7-9 and TRBJ1-1, is DTGVSQNPRHKITKRGQNVTFRCDPISEHNRLYWYRQTLGQGPEFLTYFQNEAQLEKSRLLSDRFSAERPKGSFSTLEIQRTEQGDSAMYLCASSQAEFTEAFFGQGTRLTVV.

CDR3 region: CASSFGPTGSEQYF. CDR3 sequence (DNA): TGCGCCAGCAGCTTCGGACCTACAGGGAGCGAGCAGTACTTC. The J gene is TRBJ2-7, the V gene TRBV5-1, with a possible D match to TRBD1 (6 bases). The CDR3 covers 14 residues. Germline CDR1 is SGHRS and CDR2 is YFSETQ. V was cut by 2 bases and J by 6 bases, with 15 bases left in between.

The chain recombines TRBV28 with TRBJ1-4; the match to TRBD1 covers 9 bases. The V gene end was trimmed by 6 bases and the J gene end by 8 bases; junction bases not matched to a gene: 4. Germline V gene sequence: CDR1 MDHEN, CDR2 SYDVKM. The CDR3 is 13 residues long. The CDR3 loop is CASRRTGAEKLFF. The CDR3 coding sequence is TGTGCCAGCAGGAGGACAGGGGCAGAAAAACTGTTTTTT.

The rearrangement joins TRBV28 to TRBJ2-3; D is ambiguous. This CDR3 comprises 13 residues. Germline V CDR1 and CDR2: MDHEN, SYDVKM. Trimming left V 7 bases short and J 2 bases short, with 10 bases between. CDR3 DNA: TGTGCCAGCACACGGGCCAACACAGATACGCAGTATTTT. Its translation is CASTRANTDTQYF.

The chain uses TRBV7-9 and TRBJ2-7; TRBD2 aligns across 9 bases. This CDR3 has 15 residues. The germline CDR1 and CDR2 sequences are SEHNR and FQNEAQ (reference sequence). The ends lost 3 bases at V and 2 bases at J; junction bases unmatched: 5. The chain's CDR3 is CASSFALAGPYEQYF. The CDR3 DNA reads TGTGCCAGCAGCTTCGCCCTAGCGGGACCCTACGAGCAGTACTTC.

This clone was found many times. This chain links TRBV7-9 with TRBJ1-2, with D perhaps matching TRBD1 (6 bases). In germline, CDR1 is SEHNR, CDR2 FQNEAQ (reference sequence). V was pared by 8 bases and J by 7 bases, with 23 bases between. This CDR3 has 15 residues. The CDR3, as DNA: TGTGCCAGCGAAAACCCGACAGGTCGGTTGGGTGGCTACACCTTC. This gives the protein CASENPTGRLGGYTF. The whole variable domain, remainder taken from reference TRBV7-9 and TRBJ1-2, is DTGVSQNPRHKITKRGQNVTFRCDPISEHNRLYWYRQTLGQGPEFLTYFQNEAQLEKSRLLSDRFSAERPKGSFSTLEIQRTEQGDSAMYLCASENPTGRLGGYTFGSGTRLTVV.

This clone has a single count. V usage is TRBV5-5 and J usage is TRBJ2-2; weak D call: TRBD1 (5 bases). Deletions cut 2 bases from V and 5 bases from J, with 10 bases between. Looked up from germline, CDR1 is SGHKS and CDR2 is YYEKEE (reference sequence). CDR3 length equals 14 residues. Here the CDR3 reads CASSFISGTGELFF. CDR3 nucleotide sequence: TGTGCCAGCAGCTTTATCTCAGGGACCGGGGAGCTGTTTTTT. The complete variable domain, with remaining parts taken from reference TRBV5-5 and TRBJ2-2, reads DAGVTQSPTHLIKTRGQQVTLRCSPISGHKSVSWYQQVLGQGPQFIFQYYEKEERGRGNFPDRFSARQFPNYSSELNVNALLLGDSALYLCASSFISGTGELFFGEGSRLTVL.

The J gene is TRBJ2-7, the V gene TRBV29-1; TRBD2 is a possible D gene (6 bases). This CDR3 has 13 residues. Trimming stripped 6 bases from V and 2 bases from J, with 14 bases between. The V gene's germline CDR1 is SQVTM and CDR2 ANQGSEA. CDR3 nucleotides: TGCAGCGTAAACGCCGGGGGACCCTACGAGCAGTACTTC. Translation: CSVNAGGPYEQYF.

V and J are TRBV4-1 and TRBJ2-7; TRBD2 agrees at 7 bases. Germline loops: CDR1 MGHRA, CDR2 YSYEKL. V dropped 2 bases and J dropped 0; count of bases not matched to a gene: 7. This CDR3 spans 16 amino acids. CDR3 region: CASSQLDGDYSYEQYF. The CDR3 DNA sequence: TGCGCCAGCAGCCAACTAGACGGGGACTACTCCTACGAGCAGTACTTC.

The rearrangement links TRBV5-1 to TRBJ1-2, with 7 positions matching TRBD1. Germline CDR1 reads SGHRS; CDR2 reads YFSETQ. The CDR3 length is 14 residues. Trimming removed 4 bases from V and 6 bases from J; junction bases left unmatched: 9. The chain's CDR3 is CASSLRQGGHGYTF. The CDR3, as DNA: TGCGCCAGCAGCCTTAGACAGGGAGGACATGGCTACACCTTC.

Turning to this clone: A read error may produce the germline difference seen at one junction end. V usage is TRBV30 and J usage is TRBJ1-1, with D possibly TRBD1 on 6 matching bases. The V gene's germline CDR1 is GTSNPN and CDR2 SVGIG (reference sequence). The CDR3 totals 12 residues. CDR3 nucleotides: TGTGCCTGGAGTGTACCGAGAGGGCGACAGGAGTTT. The encoded protein is CAWSVPRGRQEF.

CDR3 sequence: CASSQALGTQYF. For the CDR3, the DNA is TGTGCCAGCAGCCAGGCTCTCGGGACCCAGTACTTC. The rearrangement links TRBV14 to TRBJ2-5, with no clear D. With 3 bases removed from V and 7 bases from J, the gap between germline ends came to 9 bases. The germline V gene encodes CDR1 SGHDN and CDR2 FVKESK. The CDR3 covers 12 residues. Combining the CDR3 with reference TRBV14 and TRBJ2-5 gives the whole variable domain EAGVTQFPSHSVIEKGQTVTLRCDPISGHDNLYWYRRVMGKEIKFLLHFVKESKQDESGMPNNRFLAERTGGTYSTLKVQPAELEDSGVYFCASSQALGTQYFGPGTRLLVL.

Note on this clone: Other nucleotide sequences from this sample produce the same CDR3. The V call is TRBV7-9, the J call TRBJ2-2; TRBD1 aligns across 9 bases. CDR3 size: 15 residues. The V gene end was trimmed by 3 bases and the J gene end by 4 bases; junction bases not matched to a gene: 3. Looked up from germline, CDR1 is SEHNR and CDR2 is FQNEAQ (reference sequence). Here the CDR3 reads CASSLGQGSTGELFF. Here the CDR3 DNA reads TGTGCCAGCAGCTTGGGACAGGGCTCCACCGGGGAGCTGTTTTTT.